The 16 T cell receptor beta chains reported below all come from one sample, sequenced in a study of cytomegalovirus exposure and HLA in healthy donors. A multiplex PCR was run with 60 Vbeta primers and 13 Jbeta primers. Libraries were prepared by immunoSEQ multiplex PCR; TCRdb keeps only in-frame clonotypes and omits some of them. The sample lists 250,000 to 350,000 clones, roughly 85% seen once, with roughly 4% in the top ten. Source material: PBMCs. The receptors were sampled from a man aged 35 to 55 in good health and CMV-seropositive.

This chain links TRBV5-8 with TRBJ1-5, with D possibly matching TRBD1 (6 bases). The CDR3 extends over 15 amino acids. V lost 0 bases, J lost 2 bases, and 9 bases lay in between. CDR1 and CDR2 (germline): SGHTS, YDEGEE. In nucleotides, the CDR3 is TGTGCCAGCAGCTTGGAGGGGGTGGGCAATCAGCCCCAGCATTTT. This translates into CASSLEGVGNQPQHF.

The CDR3: CASSPITDTQYF. CDR3 DNA sequence: TGTGCCAGCAGTCCAATCACAGATACGCAGTATTTT. The chain recombines TRBV6-5 with TRBJ2-3; D ambiguous. The germline CDR1 and CDR2 sequences are MNHEY and SVGAGI. Trimming took 5 bases from V and 2 from J, leaving 5 bases between them. This CDR3 is 12 amino acids long.

The V gene is TRBV19, the J gene TRBJ1-1; D is possibly TRBD1 (5 bases). Germline CDR1 and CDR2: LNHDA and SQIVND (reference sequence). Trimming took 5 bases from V and 0 from J, leaving 16 bases between them. The CDR3 contains 16 residues. CDR3 amino acids: CASSPGTGPMNTEAFF. CDR3 coding DNA: TGTGCCAGTAGTCCCGGGACTGGCCCTATGAACACTGAAGCTTTCTTT.

This clone was counted a few times. The chain links TRBV19 to TRBJ1-5; no clear D gene. V dropped 6 bases and J dropped 0 bases, with 6 bases sitting between them. This CDR3 contains 13 residues. The germline V gene encodes CDR1 LNHDA and CDR2 SQIVND (reference sequence). For the CDR3, the DNA is TGTGCCAGTAGACAGTATAGCAATCAGCCCCAGCATTTT. It is translated as CASRQYSNQPQHF.

J is TRBJ2-5 and V is TRBV7-6; D may be TRBD1 (5 bases). V lost 1 base and J 6 bases, leaving 15 bases between the germline ends. The CDR3 covers 15 residues. Germline lookup yields CDR1 SGHVS and CDR2 FNYEAQ. The DNA of the CDR3 is TGTGCCAGCAGCTTAGACCCAGGGCTGGCAAAGACCCAGTACTTC. Translation gives CASSLDPGLAKTQYF. The variable domain in full, completed from reference TRBV7-6 and TRBJ2-5, reads GAGVSQSPRYKVTKRGQDVALRCDPISGHVSLYWYRQALGQGPEFLTYFNYEAQQDKSGLPNDRFSAERPEGSISTLTIQRTEQRDSAMYRCASSLDPGLAKTQYFGPGTRLLVL.

The CDR3 spells CASTPGLAGNEQFF. CDR3 DNA: TGTGCCAGCACTCCGGGACTAGCGGGAAATGAGCAGTTCTTC. The gene calls are TRBV2 and TRBJ2-1; TRBD2 matches 13 bases. Per the germline V gene, CDR1 is SNHLY and CDR2 is FYNNEI. The CDR3 is 14 residues long. With V trimmed by 7 bases and J by 7 bases, 4 bases remained unmatched.

The V call is TRBV6-6, the J call TRBJ2-2; the D is unclear. Looked up from germline, CDR1 is MNHNY and CDR2 is SVGAGI (reference sequence). V lost 2 bases and J lost 6, with 16 bases in between. This CDR3 spans 16 amino acids. The CDR3 DNA reads as TGTGCCAGCAGTTACCCGATGGCGGTCGAACCCGGGGAGCTGTTTTTT. Encoded protein: CASSYPMAVEPGELFF.

This chain joins TRBV2 and TRBJ1-5; D remains unclear. The CDR3 has 15 amino acids. V was trimmed by 2 bases and J by 0 bases, leaving 8 bases between them. Per the germline V gene, CDR1 is SNHLY and CDR2 is FYNNEI. CDR3 protein: CASSESAGSNQPQHF. The CDR3 region has the DNA TGTGCCAGCAGTGAATCGGCAGGTAGCAATCAGCCCCAGCATTTT.

The gene calls are TRBV7-9 and TRBJ2-2; possible D gene TRBD2, 6 bases. This CDR3 is built from 16 residues. Germline values: CDR1 SEHNR, CDR2 FQNEAQ (reference sequence). V dropped 4 bases and J dropped 0 bases, with 12 bases sitting between them. CDR3 loop: CASSWRENSNTGELFF. CDR3 nucleotides: TGTGCCAGCAGCTGGAGGGAGAATTCGAACACCGGGGAGCTGTTTTTT.

This clone came up once. The chain carries TRBV11-1 and TRBJ2-7, with 14 bases lining up with TRBD2. CDR3 length equals 15 residues. Per the germline V gene, CDR1 is SGHAT and CDR2 is FQDESV (reference sequence). With 5 bases clipped from V and 4 bases from J, the junction kept 4 bases outside the gene matches. CDR3 nucleotides: TGTGCCAGCAGCACGGGACTAGCGGGAGTATACGAGCAGTACTTC. This sequence encodes CASSTGLAGVYEQYF.

The chain carries TRBV28 and TRBJ1-3, with a tentative D call TRBD1 (5 bases). V lost 7 bases and J lost 0, with 13 bases in between. CDR3 length: 15 amino acids. The germline V gene encodes CDR1 MDHEN and CDR2 SYDVKM. CDR3 protein: CASTGGVASGNTIYF. DNA of the CDR3: TGTGCCAGCACCGGGGGGGTCGCCTCTGGAAACACCATATATTTT.

This CDR3 is CASSLAPGGKQYEQFF. DNA of the CDR3: TGTGCCAGCAGCTTAGCGCCGGGGGGTAAACAGTATGAGCAGTTCTTC. This chain links TRBV7-2 with TRBJ2-1, with 7 bases fitting TRBD2. Germline CDR1 and CDR2: SGHTA and FQGNSA. Trimming removed 0 bases from V and 8 bases from J; junction bases left unmatched: 10. The CDR3 has 16 amino acids.

This rearrangement joins TRBV4-1 to TRBJ2-7, with D maybe TRBD2 (5 bases). CDR1 and CDR2 from the germline V gene are MGHRA and YSYEKL. CDR3 length: 17 residues. V was pared by 2 bases and J by 2 bases, with 19 bases between. The CDR3 DNA sequence: TGCGCCAGCAGCCAATCTCGAGGGTACGGGCTACCCTACGAGCAGTACTTC. This sequence encodes CASSQSRGYGLPYEQYF.

The gene calls are TRBV29-1 and TRBJ2-3, with TRBD2 as a possible D gene (5 bases). V was cut by 3 bases and J by 2 bases, with 12 bases left in between. The CDR3 consists of 14 residues. CDR1 is SQVTM and CDR2 is ANQGSEA in the germline V gene. The CDR3 protein is CSVDSLGLTDTQYF. CDR3 DNA: TGCAGCGTTGATAGTTTAGGACTCACAGATACGCAGTATTTT.

This chain uses TRBV18 with TRBJ1-1, with TRBD1 as a possible D gene (5 bases). CDR1 and CDR2 from the germline V gene are KGHSH and LQKENI. The CDR3 is 16 residues long. V gave up 2 bases and J gave up 5 bases, with 18 bases separating them. The CDR3 spells CASSPWPGLLGTEAFF. The DNA of the CDR3 is TGTGCCAGCTCACCATGGCCGGGACTGTTGGGAACTGAAGCTTTCTTT.

This clone appeared a few times. V and J are TRBV13 and TRBJ2-7, with 12 bases matching TRBD2. The CDR3 has 17 amino acids. V was pared by 1 base and J by 4 bases, with 8 bases of the junction left unmatched. CDR1 and CDR2 from the germline V gene are PRHDT and FYEKMQ (reference sequence). The CDR3 bases are TGTGCCAGCAGCTTAGTCCTTCGGACTAGCGGGACGTACGAGCAGTACTTC. Translating it yields CASSLVLRTSGTYEQYF.